This passage covers 6 T cell receptor beta chains from one sample sequenced in a study of cytomegalovirus exposure and HLA in healthy donors. Vbeta (60) and Jbeta (13) primers were used in the PCR. Assay used: immunoSEQ multiplex PCR; TCRdb lists only in-frame clones, some missing. This table has roughly 140,000 clones, 65% to 80% appearing once. Sequenced input: PBMCs. The receptor set was obtained from a middle-aged woman in good health and CMV-seronegative.

The V and J genes are TRBV11-2 and TRBJ2-2; no definite D call. The germline V and J ends were trimmed by 2 bases and 5 bases, with 9 bases remaining between them. Per the germline V gene, CDR1 is SGHAT and CDR2 is FQNNGV. The CDR3 totals 14 residues. The DNA of the CDR3 is TGTGCCAGCAGCTTACAGAGGCGGACCGGGGAGCTGTTTTTT. It is translated as CASSLQRRTGELFF.

The chain uses TRBV9 and TRBJ2-7; D is possibly TRBD2 (5 bases). Trimming took off 3 bases at V and 1 base at J, with 20 bases between the two ends. CDR3 size: 17 residues. Germline-derived CDR1 and CDR2 are SGDLS and YYNGEE. Here the CDR3 reads CASSETITGVGSYEQYF. The DNA of the CDR3 is TGTGCCAGCAGCGAAACCATAACCGGGGTTGGGTCCTACGAGCAGTACTTC.

The chain uses TRBV6-1 and TRBJ1-3; D may be TRBD1 (5 bases). The CDR3 spans 14 residues. Between the trimmed V and J ends, which lost 5 bases and 4 bases, there was a span of 12 bases. CDR1 and CDR2 (germline): MNHNS, SASEGT. The CDR3 coding sequence is TGTGCCAGCAGTCGGGGGATGGAAGGAAACACCATATATTTT. Protein product: CASSRGMEGNTIYF.

This chain links TRBV9 with TRBJ2-2; D is perhaps TRBD2 (6 bases). Per the germline V gene, CDR1 is SGDLS and CDR2 is YYNGEE. The CDR3 consists of 15 residues. V was trimmed by 2 bases and J by 4 bases, leaving 12 bases between them. The CDR3 DNA reads TGTGCCAGCAGCGTTGGGACTCAGGGCACCGGGGAGCTGTTTTTT. It encodes CASSVGTQGTGELFF.

This clone was found once. The chain recombines TRBV5-1 with TRBJ2-2; 14 positions match TRBD2. CDR3 length: 18 residues. Germline V gene sequence: CDR1 SGHRS, CDR2 YFSETQ. Trimming took 3 bases from V and 5 from J; bases not matched to a gene: 9. CDR3 residues: CASSYWGLAGVLTGELFF. CDR3 coding DNA: TGCGCCAGCAGCTACTGGGGACTAGCGGGAGTTTTGACCGGGGAGCTGTTTTTT.

The chain is built from TRBV7-9 and TRBJ1-1, with D uncertain. The CDR3 runs to 14 residues. CDR1 SEHNR and CDR2 FQNEAQ come from the germline V gene (reference sequence). Trimming removed 1 base from V and 5 bases from J, with 11 bases in between. In DNA, the CDR3 is TGTGCCAGCAGCTTAGAGGCAGGAGGGACTGAAGCTTTCTTT. It encodes CASSLEAGGTEAFF. The full variable domain, with the rest looked up from reference TRBV7-9 and TRBJ1-1, is DTGVSQNPRHKITKRGQNVTFRCDPISEHNRLYWYRQTLGQGPEFLTYFQNEAQLEKSRLLSDRFSAERPKGSFSTLEIQRTEQGDSAMYLCASSLEAGGTEAFFGQGTRLTVV.